This T cell receptor beta chain was identified in a study of post-analysis software for immune sequencing data. Study conclusions and caveats: Samples made in the same batch grouped tightly together by F measure. Controls had lower frequencies than patients of roughly five TRBV segments, which included TRBV5-6, TRBV5-1 and TRBV20-1.

Unique molecular identifiers tagged the TCR beta cDNA libraries. Hundreds of thousands of cDNA molecules were obtained from roughly 1.1 to 9.2 million T cells. TCRdb passed the PCR reads through MiXCR, listing each CDR3 protein once. The sample has 820,000 or so distinct CDR3 sequences, about 53% seen once. V lost 1 base and J lost 7; bases outside the gene matches: 10. Per the germline V gene, CDR1 is LNHNV and CDR2 is YYDKDF (reference sequence). The CDR3 loop spans 16 amino acids. As for this clonotype: Its antigen is still unknown.

The sequence was obtained from a girl aged 10-17 years with multiple sclerosis. Sequenced: blood. The gene calls are TRBV15 and TRBJ1-2, with TRBD1 matching 9 bases. For the CDR3, the DNA is TGTGCCACCAGCAGAGGGGTACAGGGGGCGCGCGGTGGCTACACCTTC. Its protein is CATSRGVQGARGGYTF.